One and the same sample provided the 14 T cell receptor beta chains below, sequenced in a study of beta chain features in type 1 diabetes. Expressed TCRB transcripts were sequenced because the entire RNA isolate underwent reverse transcription. Some clones are missing from TCRdb's copy, which holds only in-frame ones; the method was immunoSEQ multiplex PCR. The profile shows just over 600,000 clones, about a sixth of them singletons. Specimen: naive CD4+ T cells from blood. The receptors were gathered from a man in his late teens or twenties in good health.

This clone was detected a few times. The chain joins TRBV4-3 to TRBJ2-3; 8 bases line up with TRBD1. The V and J ends lost 3 bases and 10 bases, in that order; junction bases with no gene match: 9. The CDR3 runs to 14 residues. Germline V gene lookup returns CDR1 LGHNA and CDR2 YSLEER. This CDR3 is CASSQVLGQGSQYF. As DNA, the CDR3 is TGCGCCAGCAGCCAGGTCTTAGGACAGGGATCGCAGTATTTT.

This clone was detected only a few times. This chain connects TRBV29-1 to TRBJ1-5; D ambiguous. The CDR3 contains 13 residues. V lost 4 bases to trimming and J lost 6 bases, with 13 bases between them. Per germline, CDR1 SQVTM and CDR2 ANQGSEA. The DNA of the CDR3 is TGCAGCGTTGCCCAGTCCAGGCGTCAGCCCCAGCATTTT. Translation gives CSVAQSRRQPQHF.

This clone has more than one count but fewer than ten. The chain has TRBV25-1 and TRBJ1-4, with D hard to call. The length of the CDR3 is 11 residues. Trimming shortened V by 9 bases and J by 5 bases, and 7 bases separated the two germline ends. Germline V CDR1 and CDR2: MGHDK, SYGVNS. CDR3 amino acids: CASDSNEKLFF. CDR3 DNA sequence: TGTGCCAGTGATTCCAATGAAAAACTGTTTTTT.

Only one count was recorded for this clone. The rearrangement joins TRBV10-3 to TRBJ1-2; TRBD1 might be the D (5 bases). The CDR3 is 15 amino acids. V lost 2 bases and J 0 bases, leaving 10 bases between the germline ends. Germline V gene lookup returns CDR1 ENHRY and CDR2 SYGVKD. In nucleotides, the CDR3 is TGTGCCATCAGTGAGGGTACAGGTTCTAACTATGGCTACACCTTC. It codes for CAISEGTGSNYGYTF.

The gene calls are TRBV6-1 and TRBJ1-5; possibly TRBD1 for D (5 bases). Germline V gives CDR1 MNHNS, CDR2 SASEGT. CDR3 length equals 15 residues. The germline V and J ends were trimmed by 1 base and 0 bases, with 7 bases remaining between them. CDR3 loop: CASSEVRVSNQPQHF. The CDR3 DNA is TGTGCCAGCAGTGAAGTCAGGGTTAGCAATCAGCCCCAGCATTTT.

The rearrangement joins TRBV7-9 to TRBJ2-5; D is ambiguous. The DNA end is a closer match to TRBJ2-7, so the J assignment may be wrong. The CDR3 length is 10 residues. CDR1 SEHNR and CDR2 FQNEAQ come from the germline V gene (reference sequence). The CDR3 bases are TGTGCCAGCTCAATCTACGAGCAGTACTTC. It codes for CASSIYEQYF.

This clone was seen a few times. The chain recombines TRBV5-1 with TRBJ2-1, with TRBD2 identical over 12 bases. The V segment lost 0 bases and the J segment 6 bases; nucleotides outside the gene matches: 7. Per the germline V gene, CDR1 is SGHRS and CDR2 is YFSETQ. The CDR3 covers 17 residues. The CDR3 spells CASSLELLAGGPNEQFF. The DNA for the CDR3 is TGCGCCAGCAGCTTGGAGCTCCTAGCGGGAGGGCCCAATGAGCAGTTCTTC.

V is TRBV6-4 and J is TRBJ2-1; weak D call: TRBD2 (5 bases). With 3 bases removed from V and 4 bases from J, the gap between germline ends came to 13 bases. The germline V gene encodes CDR1 MRHNA and CDR2 SNTAGT. The CDR3 loop spans 15 amino acids. CDR3 in DNA: TGTGCCAGCAGTGAGCGAGCGGTCGAATACAATGAGCAGTTCTTC. Amino acid sequence: CASSERAVEYNEQFF.

This clone appeared a few times. V and J are TRBV20-1 and TRBJ2-1, with D perhaps TRBD2 (5 bases). V was pared by 3 bases and J by 7 bases, with 7 bases between. The CDR3 length is 11 residues. Germline V gene sequence: CDR1 DFQATT, CDR2 SNEGSKA (reference sequence). As DNA, the CDR3 is TGCAGTGCTAGTAAGCGGAATGAGCAGTTCTTC. Translation: CSASKRNEQFF.

The chain has TRBV28 and TRBJ2-1; 8 bases are a match to TRBD2. The CDR3 consists of 14 residues. Germline CDR1 and CDR2: MDHEN and SYDVKM. Germline trimming cut 5 bases from V and 7 bases from J; bases unmatched to any gene: 7. Here the CDR3 DNA reads TGTGCCAGCAGTCCCCCGCGGGGGGTAAATGAGCAGTTCTTC. It is translated as CASSPPRGVNEQFF.

This chain connects TRBV7-2 to TRBJ2-7, with 14 bases matching TRBD2. V lost 0 bases to trimming and J lost 0 bases; unmatched junction nucleotides: 1. CDR1 is SGHTA and CDR2 is FQGNSA in the germline V gene. The CDR3 length is 17 residues. This chain's CDR3 is CASSLATSGRASYEQYF. CDR3 bases: TGTGCCAGCAGCTTAGCGACTAGCGGGAGGGCCTCCTACGAGCAGTACTTC.

This clone came up a few times. In nucleotides, the CDR3 is TGTGCCAGCTCCAGCCTTAAAGAGACCCAGTACTTC. The encoded protein is CASSSLKETQYF. The chain employs TRBV18 and TRBJ2-5; unclear D gene. The CDR3 length is 12 residues. V shed 6 bases and J shed 3 bases, with 8 bases lying between them. CDR1 KGHSH and CDR2 LQKENI come from the germline V gene. The entire variable domain, with the rest obtained from reference TRBV18 and TRBJ2-5, is as follows: NAGVMQNPRHLVRRRGQEARLRCSPMKGHSHVYWYRQLPEEGLKFMVYLQKENIIDESGMPKERFSAEFPKEGPSILRIQQVVRGDSAAYFCASSSLKETQYFGPGTRLLVL.

This clone appeared a few times. The V and J genes are TRBV18 and TRBJ2-7; possibly TRBD2 for D (6 bases). CDR1 KGHSH and CDR2 LQKENI come from the germline V gene. V lost 4 bases and J lost 4, with 11 bases in between. The CDR3 has 13 residues. The CDR3 loop reads CASSQRAGYEQYF. In DNA form, the CDR3 reads TGTGCCAGCTCACAACGTGCGGGGTACGAGCAGTACTTC. The whole variable domain, remainder taken from reference TRBV18 and TRBJ2-7, is NAGVMQNPRHLVRRRGQEARLRCSPMKGHSHVYWYRQLPEEGLKFMVYLQKENIIDESGMPKERFSAEFPKEGPSILRIQQVVRGDSAAYFCASSQRAGYEQYFGPGTRLTVT.

CDR3 bases: TGTGCCAGCAGTGAACAGGGTAATGGCTACACCTTC. This gives the protein CASSEQGNGYTF. The V gene is TRBV25-1, the J gene TRBJ1-2, with a tentative D call TRBD1 (5 bases). There are 12 residues in the CDR3. With 2 bases removed from V and 6 bases from J, the gap between germline ends came to 7 bases. The V gene's germline CDR1 is MGHDK and CDR2 SYGVNS.